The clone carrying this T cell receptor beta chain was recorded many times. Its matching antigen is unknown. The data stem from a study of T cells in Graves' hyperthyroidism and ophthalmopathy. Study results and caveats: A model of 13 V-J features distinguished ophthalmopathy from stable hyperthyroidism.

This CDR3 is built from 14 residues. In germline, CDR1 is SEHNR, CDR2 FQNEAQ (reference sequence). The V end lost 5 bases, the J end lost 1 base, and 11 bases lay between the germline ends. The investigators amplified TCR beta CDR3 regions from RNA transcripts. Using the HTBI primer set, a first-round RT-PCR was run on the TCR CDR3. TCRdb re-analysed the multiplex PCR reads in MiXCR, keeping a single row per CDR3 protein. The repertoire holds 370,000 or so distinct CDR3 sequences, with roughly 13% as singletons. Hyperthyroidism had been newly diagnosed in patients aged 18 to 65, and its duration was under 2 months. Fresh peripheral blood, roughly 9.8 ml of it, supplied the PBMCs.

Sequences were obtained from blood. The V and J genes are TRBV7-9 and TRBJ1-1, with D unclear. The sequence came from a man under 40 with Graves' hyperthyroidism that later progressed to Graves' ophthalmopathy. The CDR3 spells CASSPNPRNTEAFF. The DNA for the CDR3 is TGTGCCAGCAGCCCGAATCCCAGGAACACTGAAGCTTTCTTT.